Each of the 8 T cell receptor beta chains below was sequenced from the same sample in a study of beta chain features in type 1 diabetes. Sequencing targeted expressed TCRB transcripts, as all isolated RNA had been reverse transcribed. Here immunoSEQ multiplex PCR was the method, and the copy in TCRdb shows in-frame clones only, minus some. The table includes 600,000 or so clones, 9.5% to 15% detected once. What these receptors recognize is not known. Study observations and caveats: A moderate, significant TCRB CDR3 shortening appeared in type 1 diabetes across four CD4+ subsets.

Input material: naive CD4+ T cells from blood. The receptors here all came from a man aged 25 to 40 with type 1 diabetes.

This clone has just a few counts. V is TRBV29-1 and J is TRBJ2-5; no firm D call. This CDR3 spans 10 amino acids. V lost 6 bases to trimming and J lost 5 bases, with 7 bases between them. Germline-derived CDR1 and CDR2 are SQVTM and ANQGSEA. CDR3 coding DNA: TGCAGCGTCCCCGGGGAGACCCAGTACTTC. This sequence encodes CSVPGETQYF.

Only a few counts were recorded for this clone. The gene calls are TRBV6-1 and TRBJ2-7; 9 bases match TRBD1. Germline V gene sequence: CDR1 MNHNS, CDR2 SASEGT. This CDR3 comprises 14 residues. V was pared by 5 bases and J by 6 bases, with 8 bases of the junction left unmatched. CDR3 nucleotide sequence: TGTGCCAGCAGTAGTCCGGGACAGGGCGGCGAGCAGTACTTC. Translating it yields CASSSPGQGGEQYF.

This clone was seen only a few times. The chain links TRBV7-9 to TRBJ2-7; 9 bases fit TRBD1. Trimming cost V 5 bases and J 5 bases; bases outside gene matches: 13. The germline CDR1 and CDR2 sequences are SEHNR and FQNEAQ (reference sequence). This CDR3 is 16 amino acids long. CDR3 sequence: CASSPVGSQGADEQYF. The DNA of the CDR3 is TGTGCCAGCAGCCCAGTAGGATCACAGGGGGCTGACGAGCAGTACTTC.

This rearrangement joins TRBV2 to TRBJ2-2, with D possibly matching TRBD1 (6 bases). Per the germline V gene, CDR1 is SNHLY and CDR2 is FYNNEI. The ends were cut back, 6 bases at V and 0 bases at J, with 17 bases in the middle. The CDR3 is 17 residues long. The CDR3 coding sequence is TGTGCCAGCAGCGAGGACAGCTACTATTCGAACACCGGGGAGCTGTTTTTT. The encoded protein is CASSEDSYYSNTGELFF.

This clone has more than one count but fewer than ten. This sequence joins TRBV6-5 and TRBJ2-1; 7 bases fit TRBD1. The J segment lost 10 bases and the V segment lost 4 bases, leaving 7 bases of the junction unmatched. The germline gives CDR1 MNHEY, CDR2 SVGAGI. The CDR3 spans 13 residues. In nucleotides, the CDR3 is TGTGCCAGCAGTTCAACAGGGGTAAGAGAGCAGTTCTTC. Translation: CASSSTGVREQFF.

In this sample, this clone turned up a few times. This CDR3 is CASSSGMEGGGNEQFF. The CDR3 nucleotides read TGCGCCAGCAGCAGCGGAATGGAGGGTGGAGGGAATGAGCAGTTCTTC. The chain joins TRBV5-1 to TRBJ2-1; weak D call: TRBD2 (6 bases). The CDR3 extends over 16 amino acids. Germline loops: CDR1 SGHRS, CDR2 YFSETQ. Trimming left V 4 bases short and J 7 bases short, with 21 bases between.

This clone was recorded only once. Other DNA sequences within the sample encode an identical CDR3. The rearrangement joins TRBV30 to TRBJ2-5; 7 positions match TRBD1. Germline CDR1 is GTSNPN and CDR2 is SVGIG (reference sequence). The CDR3 length is 12 residues. V lost 2 bases, J lost 4 bases, and 1 base stayed unmatched. DNA for the CDR3: TGTGCCTGGAGTCGGACAGGAGAGACCCAGTACTTC. Translated: CAWSRTGETQYF.

Only one count was recorded for this clone. The rearrangement links TRBV28 to TRBJ1-5; D is unresolved. Trimming shortened V by 5 bases and J by 3 bases, and 8 bases separated the two germline ends. The CDR3 totals 13 residues. Germline V lookup: CDR1 MDHEN, CDR2 SYDVKM. CDR3 nucleotide sequence: TGTGCCAGCAGTAACACCCCCAATCAGCCCCAGCATTTT. Translation: CASSNTPNQPQHF.